This TCR beta chain was identified in a study of T cell repertoires in aging, cancer and after chemotherapy. In this sample, this clonotype is medium-sized (0.01 to 0.1%). Its antigen is not known. TRB rearrangements spanning V, D and J were amplified using mixed TRB-A/B primers. In TCRdb, the multiplex PCR reads were re-called with MiXCR into one record per CDR3 protein. This table holds approximately 11,000 distinct CDR3 sequences, 30% to 35% found once. Study-level results: Loss of evenness, beyond lost richness, contributed to age-related TCR diversity decline in cancer patients.

The template was genomic DNA from peripheral blood, not RNA. This receptor was identified in a human donor in good health. The donor label of this sample is uncertain. Sequenced input: blood.

CDR3 amino acids: CSVGGGMNTGELFF. In DNA, the CDR3 is TGCAGCGTTGGAGGGGGAATGAACACCGGGGAGCTGTTTTTT. The chain carries TRBV29-1 and TRBJ2-2, with D maybe TRBD1 (6 bases). Trimming shortened V by 4 bases and J by 1 base, and 10 bases separated the two germline ends. Germline-derived CDR1 and CDR2 are SQVTM and ANQGSEA. The CDR3 spans 14 residues.